These 27 T cell receptor beta chains share one sample of origin, sequenced in a study of multiple sclerosis patients with progressive multifocal leukoencephalopathy. Time point described: 12 to 13 months of natalizumab therapy. Measured with immunoSEQ multiplex PCR; TCRdb has only the in-frame clones, and not every one. The data show 25,000 or so clones, approximately 90% seen once. The input for sequencing was PBMCs, taken from a patient treated with natalizumab. These receptor sequences come from a man aged 25 to 45 with multiple sclerosis.

In DNA, the CDR3 is TGTGCCAGCAGCTTAGATCGGACAGATACGCAGTATTTT. Translating gives CASSLDRTDTQYF. V gene TRBV7-2 combines with J gene TRBJ2-3; D gene unclear. Trimming shortened V by 1 base and J by 3 bases, and 5 bases separated the two germline ends. The CDR3 consists of 13 residues. The germline V gene has CDR1 SGHTA and CDR2 FQGNSA.

This clone was counted a single time. In DNA form, the CDR3 reads TGTGCCAGCAGGACACAGGGTGATGAGCAGTTCTTC. Encoded protein: CASRTQGDEQFF. The genes are TRBV6-1 and TRBJ2-1; tentatively, D is TRBD1 (6 bases). Between the trimmed V and J ends, which lost 6 bases and 8 bases, there was a span of 11 bases. Germline V gene lookup returns CDR1 MNHNS and CDR2 SASEGT. The CDR3 length is 12 residues.

This clone has a single count. The CDR3 sequence is CASSGLAGEGKLFF. For the CDR3, the DNA is TGTGCCAGCTCCGGACTAGCGGGAGAGGGGAAGCTGTTTTTT. V is TRBV6-1 and J is TRBJ2-2; 13 bases match TRBD2. The CDR3 runs 14 residues. V gave up 8 bases and J gave up 12 bases; unmatched junction bases: 9. Germline assignment: CDR1 MNHNS and CDR2 SASEGT.

V usage is TRBV19 and J usage is TRBJ2-1; D gene ambiguous. Trimming took off 4 bases at V and 6 bases at J, with 13 bases between the two ends. CDR1 and CDR2 (germline): LNHDA, SQIVND (reference sequence). This CDR3 spans 14 amino acids. The CDR3, as DNA: TGTGCCAGTAGTACCCCCGCCTTAGTCAATGAGCAGTTCTTC. Amino acids: CASSTPALVNEQFF.

The V gene is TRBV4-1, the J gene TRBJ1-1; no reliable D call. Trimming removed 3 bases from V and 2 bases from J, with 10 bases in between. The germline V gene encodes CDR1 MGHRA and CDR2 YSYEKL. CDR3 size: 14 residues. DNA of the CDR3: TGCGCCAGCAGCCATCAGCCCTTCAACACTGAAGCTTTCTTT. Residues: CASSHQPFNTEAFF.

The CDR3 protein is CASTGRSNTEAFF. The DNA for the CDR3 is TGTGCCAGCACAGGGCGGTCGAACACTGAAGCTTTCTTT. The V gene is TRBV6-1, the J gene TRBJ1-1; possible D gene TRBD1, 5 bases. With 7 bases removed from V and 1 base from J, the gap between germline ends came to 10 bases. The CDR3 extends over 13 amino acids. The V gene's germline CDR1 is MNHNS and CDR2 SASEGT.

This clone was seen a few times. The V gene is TRBV7-3, the J gene TRBJ2-7, with a possible D match to TRBD2 (6 bases). The CDR3 spans 15 residues. Germline values: CDR1 SGHTA, CDR2 FQGTGA. Trimming removed 3 bases from V and 5 bases from J, with 17 bases in between. The chain's CDR3 is CASSFNTGAANEQYF. CDR3 DNA sequence: TGTGCCAGCAGCTTTAACACGGGAGCGGCGAACGAGCAGTACTTC.

This chain links TRBV7-2 with TRBJ2-5; D unclear. The ends were cut back, 3 bases at V and 1 base at J, with 6 bases in the middle. The CDR3 length is 13 residues. Germline CDR1 reads SGHTA; CDR2 reads FQGNSA. The CDR3 spells CASSFAVQETQYF. The CDR3 coding sequence is TGTGCCAGCAGCTTCGCAGTCCAAGAGACCCAGTACTTC. The full variable domain, rest sourced from reference TRBV7-2 and TRBJ2-5, is GAGVSQSPSNKVTEKGKDVELRCDPISGHTALYWYRQSLGQGLEFLIYFQGNSAPDKSGLPSDRFSAERTGGSVSTLTIQRTQQEDSAVYLCASSFAVQETQYFGPGTRLLVL.

The genes are TRBV7-2 and TRBJ1-3; tentatively, D is TRBD1 (5 bases). Germline V lookup: CDR1 SGHTA, CDR2 FQGNSA. Trimming shortened V by 1 base and J by 3 bases, and 10 bases separated the two germline ends. The CDR3 has 15 residues. CDR3 protein: CASSLGGFSGNTIYF. The CDR3, as DNA: TGTGCCAGCAGCTTAGGGGGGTTCAGTGGAAACACCATATATTTT.

The V call is TRBV6-5, the J call TRBJ1-4, with D uncertain. V dropped 6 bases and J dropped 0 bases, with 8 bases sitting between them. This CDR3 is 14 amino acids long. Looked up from germline, CDR1 is MNHEY and CDR2 is SVGAGI. CDR3 DNA: TGTGCCAGCAGACGGACGGCAACTAATGAAAAACTGTTTTTT. Amino acid sequence: CASRRTATNEKLFF.

A single count supports this clone. The genes are TRBV30 and TRBJ1-2; D unresolved. Trimming removed 4 bases from V and 6 bases from J, with 21 bases in between. From germline, CDR1 is GTSNPN and CDR2 SVGIG (reference sequence). This CDR3 is built from 15 residues. The CDR3 protein is CAWTDDMDATDGYTF. CDR3 sequence (DNA): TGTGCCTGGACGGACGACATGGATGCCACCGATGGCTACACCTTC.

The V gene is TRBV5-1, the J gene TRBJ2-1; D is unclear. This CDR3 comprises 13 residues. Trimming stripped 0 bases from V and 6 bases from J, with 7 bases between. Germline V CDR1 and CDR2: SGHRS, YFSETQ. The CDR3 sequence is CASSLGASNEQFF. In DNA, the CDR3 is TGCGCCAGCAGCTTGGGGGCTAGCAATGAGCAGTTCTTC.

This chain uses TRBV30 with TRBJ1-2; D is possibly TRBD1 (6 bases). The V end was cut by 0 bases, the J end by 8 bases, with 13 bases between. This CDR3 contains 13 residues. The germline gives CDR1 GTSNPN, CDR2 SVGIG (reference sequence). DNA of the CDR3: TGTGCCTGGAGTGTAAGGGGGGCTTTCGGCTACACCTTC. Encoded protein: CAWSVRGAFGYTF. Looking up the rest from reference TRBV30 and TRBJ1-2 gives the full variable domain: SQTIHQWPATLVQPVGSPLSLECTVEGTSNPNLYWYRQAAGRGLQLLFYSVGIGQISSEVPQNLSASRPQDRQFILSSKKLLLSDSGFYLCAWSVRGAFGYTFGSGTRLTVV.

CDR3 coding DNA: TGTGCCAGCAGCCAAGACCCACTCACAGATACGCAGTATTTT. Protein sequence: CASSQDPLTDTQYF. V is TRBV4-2 and J is TRBJ2-3; unclear D gene. CDR3 size: 14 residues. V lost 0 bases, J lost 2 bases, and 6 bases lay in between. Germline CDR1 LGHNA, CDR2 YNFKEQ.

The chain combines TRBV5-5 with TRBJ1-5; possible D gene TRBD1, 5 bases. The V gene lost 3 bases and the J gene lost 3 bases, with 10 bases spanning the gap. Per germline, CDR1 SGHKS and CDR2 YYEKEE (reference sequence). The CDR3 loop spans 14 amino acids. CDR3 in DNA: TGTGCCAGCAGCTCCCGACAGATCAATCAGCCCCAGCATTTT. Amino acid sequence: CASSSRQINQPQHF.

The J gene is TRBJ2-7, the V gene TRBV5-1; no clear D. The V gene's germline CDR1 is SGHRS and CDR2 YFSETQ. Trimming pared 1 base from V and 2 bases from J, leaving 4 bases between. The CDR3 extends over 12 amino acids. This chain's CDR3 is CASSLSAYEQYF. DNA for the CDR3: TGCGCCAGCAGCTTGTCGGCCTACGAGCAGTACTTC.

V gene TRBV11-3 combines with J gene TRBJ2-3, with no clear D. Trimming shortened V by 0 bases and J by 9 bases, and 10 bases separated the two germline ends. The CDR3 extends over 13 amino acids. Germline assignment: CDR1 SGHNT and CDR2 YENEEA. CDR3 nucleotides: TGTGCCAGCAGCTTAGATTCGGCACACACGCAGTATTTT. It codes for CASSLDSAHTQYF.

V usage is TRBV4-1 and J usage is TRBJ2-7; D tentatively reads TRBD1 or TRBD2 (5 bases each). CDR1 is MGHRA and CDR2 is YSYEKL in the germline V gene. The V gene lost 3 bases and the J gene lost 1 base, with 13 bases spanning the gap. The CDR3 runs 15 residues. In DNA form, the CDR3 reads TGCGCCAGCAGCCAGCCTCGGGGCCTGTCCTACGAGCAGTACTTC. Amino acid sequence: CASSQPRGLSYEQYF.

The count of this clone is one. The V and J genes are TRBV9 and TRBJ2-7, with TRBD2 matching 11 bases. CDR3 length: 16 amino acids. Unmatched junction bases numbered 7, after V lost 3 bases and J lost 2 bases. CDR1 is SGDLS and CDR2 is YYNGEE in the germline V gene. CDR3 DNA sequence: TGTGCCAGCAGCGCTACATCGACTAGCGGGACCTACGAGCAGTACTTC. This encodes CASSATSTSGTYEQYF.

The gene calls are TRBV7-2 and TRBJ1-1, with 7 bases that match TRBD1. This CDR3 spans 15 amino acids. Unmatched junction bases numbered 14, after V lost 6 bases and J lost 7 bases. Germline loops: CDR1 SGHTA, CDR2 FQGNSA. DNA of the CDR3: TGTGCCAGCAGTTTATTGACAGGGAAGGGAGGTGAAGCTTTCTTT. Protein: CASSLLTGKGGEAFF.

This chain uses TRBV19 with TRBJ1-1; possible D gene TRBD1, 5 bases. CDR3 size: 13 residues. Looked up from germline, CDR1 is LNHDA and CDR2 is SQIVND (reference sequence). The V and J ends lost 1 base and 2 bases respectively, with 5 bases between them. The CDR3: CASSIGDNTEAFF. CDR3 DNA sequence: TGTGCCAGTAGTATAGGGGACAACACTGAAGCTTTCTTT.

The V gene is TRBV27, the J gene TRBJ1-2, with D hard to call. This CDR3 contains 14 residues. In germline, CDR1 is MNHEY, CDR2 SMNVEV (reference sequence). V was shortened by 4 bases and J by 4 bases, with 13 bases between the two germline ends. This chain's CDR3 is CASSSAYPLYGYTF. The CDR3 DNA sequence: TGTGCCAGCAGTTCTGCCTATCCCCTCTATGGCTACACCTTC.

The chain combines TRBV7-9 with TRBJ1-3; 9 positions match TRBD1. Germline V gene sequence: CDR1 SEHNR, CDR2 FQNEAQ (reference sequence). This CDR3 comprises 15 residues. The trim removed 5 bases at V and 3 bases at J, leaving 5 bases unmatched. CDR3 amino acids: CASSPTGGGGNTIYF. CDR3 nucleotide sequence: TGTGCCAGCAGCCCAACAGGGGGCGGTGGAAACACCATATATTTT.

The rearrangement uses TRBV28 and TRBJ1-6; tentatively, D is TRBD1 (6 bases). V lost 6 bases and J 0 bases, leaving 15 bases between the germline ends. The CDR3 length is 17 residues. Germline values: CDR1 MDHEN, CDR2 SYDVKM. CDR3 DNA sequence: TGTGCCAGCAGAGAGGGGGTCCGGAGCTCCTATAATTCACCCCTCCACTTT. Residues: CASREGVRSSYNSPLHF.

The rearrangement joins TRBV7-6 to TRBJ2-3, with 8 bases fitting TRBD1. In germline, CDR1 is SGHVS, CDR2 FNYEAQ. CDR3 length equals 15 residues. The J segment lost 4 bases and the V segment lost 1 base, leaving 4 bases of the junction unmatched. This CDR3 reads CASSLGTGRSDTQYF. The CDR3 DNA is TGTGCCAGCAGCTTAGGGACAGGGCGTTCAGATACGCAGTATTTT.

This chain uses TRBV5-6 with TRBJ2-7; 7 bases agree with TRBD2. Germline V lookup: CDR1 SGHDT, CDR2 YYEEEE. Trimming removed 2 bases from V and 4 bases from J; junction bases left unmatched: 6. The CDR3 is 14 residues long. The CDR3 sequence is CASSFRGSQYEQYV. The CDR3 region has the DNA TGTGCCAGCAGCTTTCGCGGGAGTCAGTACGAGCAGTACGTC.

This chain connects TRBV29-1 to TRBJ1-2; TRBD1 is a possible D gene (6 bases). Per germline, CDR1 SQVTM and CDR2 ANQGSEA. CDR3 length: 12 amino acids. Trimming took 6 bases from V and 4 from J, leaving 12 bases between them. The CDR3 region is CSVGSDSYGYTF. CDR3 nucleotides: TGCAGCGTCGGGTCGGACAGCTATGGCTACACCTTC.